This T cell receptor (beta chain) emerged from a study of cytomegalovirus exposure and HLA in healthy donors. PCR was performed using 60 Vbeta and 13 Jbeta primers. Measured with immunoSEQ multiplex PCR; TCRdb has only the in-frame clones, and not every one. The sample lists about 240,000 clones, 82% occurring once. CDR3 length: 15 residues. Trimming removed 0 bases from V and 5 bases from J, with 11 bases in between. Germline V lookup: CDR1 SGHRS, CDR2 YFSETQ. V gene TRBV5-1 combines with J gene TRBJ2-2; the D is unclear. The sequenced sample consisted of PBMCs. This TCR derives from a woman aged 40 to 50 in good health and CMV-seropositive. CDR3 in amino acids: CASSLDYGGTGELFF. DNA for the CDR3: TGCGCCAGCAGCTTGGATTACGGCGGAACCGGGGAGCTGTTTTTT.